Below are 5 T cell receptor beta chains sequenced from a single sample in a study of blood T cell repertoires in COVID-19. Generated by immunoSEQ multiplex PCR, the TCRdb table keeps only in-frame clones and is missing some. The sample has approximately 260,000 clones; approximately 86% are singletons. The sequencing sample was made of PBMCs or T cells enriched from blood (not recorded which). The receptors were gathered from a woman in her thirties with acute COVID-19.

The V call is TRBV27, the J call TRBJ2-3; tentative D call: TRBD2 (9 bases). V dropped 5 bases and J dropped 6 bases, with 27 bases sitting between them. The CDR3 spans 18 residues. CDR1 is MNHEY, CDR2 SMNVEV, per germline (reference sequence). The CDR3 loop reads CASSPGQEFGTSRDTQYF. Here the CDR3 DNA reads TGTGCCAGCAGTCCGGGACAGGAGTTCGGGACTAGCAGGGATACGCAGTATTTT.

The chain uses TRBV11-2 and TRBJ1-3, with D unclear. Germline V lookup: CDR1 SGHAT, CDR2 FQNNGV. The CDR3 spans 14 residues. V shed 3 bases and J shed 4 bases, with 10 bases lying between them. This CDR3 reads CASSLSSGGNTIYF. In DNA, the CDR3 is TGTGCCAGCAGCTTGAGCAGCGGAGGAAACACCATATATTTT.

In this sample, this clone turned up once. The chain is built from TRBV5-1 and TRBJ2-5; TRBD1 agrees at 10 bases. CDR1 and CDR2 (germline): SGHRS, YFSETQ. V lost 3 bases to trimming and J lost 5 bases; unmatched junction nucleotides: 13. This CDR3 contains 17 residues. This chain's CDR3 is CASSSTTGQGSLETQYF. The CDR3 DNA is TGCGCCAGCAGCTCGACCACGGGACAGGGGAGTTTGGAGACCCAGTACTTC.

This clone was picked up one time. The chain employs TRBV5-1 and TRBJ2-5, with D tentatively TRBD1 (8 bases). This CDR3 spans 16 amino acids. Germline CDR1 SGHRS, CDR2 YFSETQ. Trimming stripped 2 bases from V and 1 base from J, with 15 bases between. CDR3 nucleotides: TGCGCCAGCAGCTTCTACAGGGGGGGTTCCCAAGAGACCCAGTACTTC. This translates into CASSFYRGGSQETQYF.

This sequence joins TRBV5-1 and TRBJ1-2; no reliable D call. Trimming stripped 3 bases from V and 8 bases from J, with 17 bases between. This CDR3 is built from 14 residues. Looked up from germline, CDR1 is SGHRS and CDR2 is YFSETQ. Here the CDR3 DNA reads TGCGCCAGCAGCTCTGACATTTCATACGGCGGCTACACCTTC. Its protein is CASSSDISYGGYTF.